This T cell receptor beta chain stems from a study of blood T cell repertoires in COVID-19. About the study: The United States, Italy and Spain supplied acute and convalescent COVID-19 samples.

The table lists this clone with a few counts. An end of the junction differs from the germline gene, which may be a read error. Original methodology: From reference gene primer amplification, estimates of nucleated cell counts were derived. Profiled with immunoSEQ multiplex PCR; TCRdb holds only in-frame clones, not every one. That table is the source of V, J and clone size, and D and trimming were worked out from the DNA. The sample holds 450,000 or so clones, about 91% seen once. Sample: peripheral blood. The receptor's source is a man in his late teens or twenties with COVID-19, enrolled during active disease.

The CDR3 sequence is CASSQREDTEAFF. CDR3 DNA: TGTGCTAGCAGCCAAAGAGAGGACACTGAAGCTTTCTTT. This sequence joins TRBV7-7 and TRBJ1-1; no reliable D call. This CDR3 has 13 residues. Germline CDR1 and CDR2: SSHAT and FNYEAQ (reference sequence).